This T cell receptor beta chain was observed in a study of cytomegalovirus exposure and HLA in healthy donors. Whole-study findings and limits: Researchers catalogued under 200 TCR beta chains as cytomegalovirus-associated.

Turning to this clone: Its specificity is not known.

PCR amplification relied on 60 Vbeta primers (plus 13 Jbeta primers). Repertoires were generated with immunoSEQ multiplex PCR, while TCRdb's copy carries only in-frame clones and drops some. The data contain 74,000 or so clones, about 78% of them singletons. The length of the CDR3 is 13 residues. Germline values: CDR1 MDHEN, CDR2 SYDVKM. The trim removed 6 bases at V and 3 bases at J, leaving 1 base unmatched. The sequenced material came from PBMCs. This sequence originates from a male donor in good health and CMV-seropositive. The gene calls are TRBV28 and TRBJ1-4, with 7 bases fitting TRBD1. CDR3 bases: TGTGCCAGCAGGGACAGGCCTAATGAAAAACTGTTTTTT. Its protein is CASRDRPNEKLFF.